This entry is about one T cell receptor (beta chain). As yet, its antigen is unknown. With V trimmed by 2 bases and J by 7 bases, 10 bases remained unmatched. This CDR3 region has 16 residues. Germline CDR1 and CDR2: KGHSH and LQKENI. This sample was included in a study of monozygotic twins with cystic fibrosis. General study results and limits: Co-twins had the most similar V usage for 13 of 16 pairs, J for 8. Low clonality (median about 0.0095) suggested a mostly naive repertoire.

Here immunoSEQ multiplex PCR was the method, and the copy in TCRdb shows in-frame clones only, minus some. The sample shows about 24,000 clones, 87% of them seen only once. Material for sequencing was blood. The TCR sequence derives from a woman aged 25 to 39 with cystic fibrosis. V gene TRBV18 combines with J gene TRBJ1-5; 8 nucleotides align to TRBD1. In nucleotides, the CDR3 is TGTGCCAGCTCACCATCCCAGCAGGGGGCTGGGCAGCCCCAGCATTTT. Protein: CASSPSQQGAGQPQHF.